Following are 29 T cell receptor beta chains from one sample sequenced in a study of T cells in Graves' hyperthyroidism and ophthalmopathy. RNA transcripts were the template for amplifying TCR beta CDR3 regions. A set of HTBI primers served as the primers for a first-round RT-PCR of the TCR CDR3. TCRdb recomputed calls from the multiplex PCR reads with MiXCR, one row per CDR3 protein. The sample contains more than 450,000 distinct CDR3 sequences, approximately 20% of which appear only once. Sequencing was done on a sample of blood. These receptors were obtained from a man aged 40-50 years with Graves' ophthalmopathy.

This clonotype came up a few times. The CDR3 nucleotides read TGTGCCAGTAGTATAGGGGCAGGGGCAACTGAAGCTTTCTTT. Residues: CASSIGAGATEAFF. V and J are TRBV19 and TRBJ1-1, with D maybe TRBD1 (6 bases). V lost 1 base and J 5 bases, leaving 11 bases between the germline ends. The CDR3 consists of 14 residues. CDR1 and CDR2 (germline): LNHDA, SQIVND (reference sequence).

The chain carries TRBV10-3 and TRBJ2-1, with no clear D. V lost 2 bases, J lost 6 bases, and 14 bases lay in between. The CDR3 extends over 15 amino acids. Germline V gene lookup returns CDR1 ENHRY and CDR2 SYGVKD. CDR3 bases: TGTGCCATCAGTGAGGCTACCACGGGTCGCAATGAGCAGTTCTTC. It is translated as CAISEATTGRNEQFF.

This clonotype was recorded many times. The CDR3 DNA follows: TGTGCCAGCAGGAGTCTAGCGGGAGCGACCTACGAGCAGTACTTC. Its protein product is CASRSLAGATYEQYF. The chain employs TRBV2 and TRBJ2-7, with 10 bases lining up with TRBD2. The germline V gene encodes CDR1 SNHLY and CDR2 FYNNEI. This CDR3 is 15 amino acids long. V lost 6 bases, J lost 2 bases, and 7 bases stayed unmatched.

This clonotype was recorded many times. This sequence joins TRBV20-1 and TRBJ1-1; D not resolved. CDR3 length: 12 amino acids. Germline V gene data show CDR1 as DFQATT and CDR2 as SNEGSKA (reference sequence). The V end lost 3 bases, the J end lost 1 base, and 6 bases lay between the germline ends. CDR3 in DNA: TGCAGTGCTAGCCGGGAGAACACTGAAGCTTTCTTT. Translating gives CSASRENTEAFF.

This clonotype was counted between two and nine times. The CDR3 here is CASSEGGQGRTEAFF. In DNA, the CDR3 is TGTGCCAGCAGCGAGGGGGGACAGGGAAGGACTGAAGCTTTCTTT. The V and J genes are TRBV9 and TRBJ1-1; 9 bases match TRBD1. Germline lookup yields CDR1 SGDLS and CDR2 YYNGEE. Losses at the gene ends were 3 bases for V and 5 bases for J; bases not matched to a gene: 8. The CDR3 runs 15 residues.

This clonotype was counted many times. The genes are TRBV11-2 and TRBJ1-3, with D hard to call. CDR1 SGHAT and CDR2 FQNNGV come from the germline V gene. The V end lost 6 bases, the J end lost 3 bases, and 15 bases lay between the germline ends. This CDR3 contains 15 residues. The CDR3 DNA reads TGTGCCAGCAGGTCGCGGCGGGGAGATGGAAACACCATATATTTT. It is translated as CASRSRRGDGNTIYF.

The sample holds a few counts of this clonotype. This chain links TRBV10-1 with TRBJ1-2; the D is unclear. Trimming shortened V by 3 bases and J by 8 bases, and 13 bases separated the two germline ends. The germline V gene has CDR1 WNHNN and CDR2 SYGVQD (reference sequence). The CDR3 is made up of 13 amino acids. In DNA, the CDR3 is TGCGCCAGCAGTGATTCCAGCGGGAACGGCTACACCTTC. It encodes CASSDSSGNGYTF.

At least ten counts were recorded for this clonotype. This chain links TRBV7-8 with TRBJ2-3, with D perhaps given as TRBD1 or TRBD2 (5 bases each). Trimming shortened V by 6 bases and J by 3 bases, and 22 bases separated the two germline ends. This CDR3 region has 17 residues. The germline gives CDR1 SGHVS, CDR2 FQNEAQ. The CDR3 nucleotides are TGTGCCAGCAGTAACACGAATGAGGGGAGAGCGACAGATACGCAGTATTTT. Its protein product is CASSNTNEGRATDTQYF.

V is TRBV5-6 and J is TRBJ1-5; D is undetermined. Germline V gene sequence: CDR1 SGHDT, CDR2 YYEEEE. Trimming cost V 0 bases and J 4 bases, with 8 bases left between them. The CDR3 sequence is 14 residues long. The CDR3 sequence is CASSLAGRNQPQHF. CDR3 sequence (DNA): TGTGCCAGCAGCTTGGCCGGACGAAATCAGCCCCAGCATTTT.

Ten or more counts support this clonotype. The CDR3 region has the DNA TGTGCCAGCTCACGCACAGGTTCTAAAGGGTACGAGCAGTACTTC. It is translated as CASSRTGSKGYEQYF. V gene TRBV18 combines with J gene TRBJ2-7, with D possibly matching TRBD1 (5 bases). Germline V CDR1 and CDR2: KGHSH, LQKENI. This CDR3 has 15 amino acids. Deletions cut 4 bases from V and 4 bases from J, with 17 bases between.

In its sample, this clonotype was seen a few times. The chain uses TRBV10-3 and TRBJ2-7, with D possibly being TRBD2 (6 bases). CDR3 size: 14 residues. Trimming removed 7 bases at V and 1 base at J, with 14 bases between. Germline values: CDR1 ENHRY, CDR2 SYGVKD. DNA of the CDR3: TGTGCCATCACTCCGGGACTTCCGTCCTACGAGCAGTACTTC. Its protein product is CAITPGLPSYEQYF.

The gene calls are TRBV7-9 and TRBJ2-7, with D perhaps TRBD1 (6 bases). The CDR3 has 13 amino acids. V was shortened by 5 bases and J by 2 bases, with 10 bases between the two germline ends. Germline assignment: CDR1 SEHNR and CDR2 FQNEAQ (reference sequence). Here the CDR3 reads CASSADRTYEQYF. The CDR3 DNA reads TGTGCCAGCAGCGCCGACAGGACCTACGAGCAGTACTTC.

The CDR3: CASSFYERLYMGTGELFF. The CDR3 DNA follows: TGTGCCAGCAGCTTCTACGAACGATTATATATGGGCACCGGGGAGCTGTTTTTT. The genes are TRBV7-3 and TRBJ2-2; no firm D call. V was pared by 3 bases and J by 4 bases, with 21 bases between. The CDR3 has 18 residues. Germline V gene sequence: CDR1 SGHTA, CDR2 FQGTGA. Variable domain in full (rest from reference TRBV7-3 and TRBJ2-2): GAGVSQTPSNKVTEKGKYVELRCDPISGHTALYWYRQSLGQGPEFLIYFQGTGAADDSGLPNDRFFAVRPEGSVSTLKIQRTERGDSAVYLCASSFYERLYMGTGELFFGEGSRLTVL.

With respect to this clonotype: Being one base from a much bigger clone, this may be a read error. The chain joins TRBV6-1 to TRBJ2-5; tentatively, D is TRBD2 (7 bases). This CDR3 is built from 16 residues. V was cut by 3 bases and J by 4 bases, with 18 bases left in between. CDR1 and CDR2 (germline): MNHNS, SASEGT. The CDR3 protein is CASSDRGASSAETQYF. DNA for the CDR3: TGTGCCAGCAGTGACCGGGGGGCATCTTCGGCAGAGACCCAGTACTTC.

The J gene is TRBJ2-1, the V gene TRBV4-2; the match to TRBD2 covers 9 bases. Germline-derived CDR1 and CDR2 are LGHNA and YNFKEQ. This CDR3 is 20 amino acids long. V lost 0 bases, J lost 5 bases, and 17 bases stayed unmatched. The CDR3 DNA is TGTGCCAGCAGCCAAGATGGAGAGAAGGTAGAACTAGCGGGTGACAATGAGCAGTTCTTC. This codes for CASSQDGEKVELAGDNEQFF.

This clonotype has a handful of counts. The J gene is TRBJ1-2, the V gene TRBV10-3; D not resolved. Germline V gene data show CDR1 as ENHRY and CDR2 as SYGVKD. V was clipped by 1 base and J by 8 bases, with 14 bases between them. CDR3 length: 14 residues. The CDR3 nucleotides are TGTGCCATCAGTGAGTTGCTCAGCGCTAGAGGCTACACCTTC. Protein: CAISELLSARGYTF.

As concerns this clonotype: A read error is possible here, since a much larger clone lies one base away. The gene calls are TRBV20-1 and TRBJ1-1; D not certain. Germline V gene lookup returns CDR1 DFQATT and CDR2 SNEGSKA (reference sequence). The CDR3 runs 12 residues. The CDR3 sequence: CSARELNTEALF. The CDR3 DNA sequence: TGCAGTGCTAGAGAGCTGAACACTGAAGCTCTCTTT.

This clonotype has just a few counts. This chain uses TRBV20-1 with TRBJ2-5; TRBD2 matches at 8 bases. This CDR3 region has 17 residues. CDR1 and CDR2 from the germline V gene are DFQATT and SNEGSKA (reference sequence). After removal of 5 bases from V and 7 bases from J, the junction contained 21 bases not matched to a gene. The CDR3 here is CSAQKRLTGLVSGTQYF. The CDR3 DNA follows: TGCAGTGCTCAAAAACGCTTAACGGGACTAGTGTCAGGGACCCAGTACTTC.

The sample holds a few counts of this clonotype. The chain links TRBV6-2 or TRBV6-3 to TRBJ2-7; D unclear. V lost 2 bases, J lost 3 bases, and 8 bases lay in between. The CDR3 is 13 amino acids. Germline V lookup: CDR1 MNHEY, CDR2 SVGEGT. The CDR3 DNA reads as TGTGCCAGCAGTTACAACCACTACTACGAGCAGTACTTC. Translated: CASSYNHYYEQYF.

The sample holds a few counts of this clonotype. The chain recombines TRBV5-5 with TRBJ2-7; D may match TRBD1 or TRBD2 (5 bases each). The V gene lost 6 bases and the J gene lost 2 bases, with 12 bases spanning the gap. This CDR3 is built from 13 residues. Per germline, CDR1 SGHKS and CDR2 YYEKEE (reference sequence). The CDR3 DNA follows: TGTGCCAGCATCCAGTGGGGGACCTACGAGCAGTACTTC. This gives the protein CASIQWGTYEQYF.

The table lists this clonotype with many counts. This chain joins TRBV30 and TRBJ2-1; 9 positions match TRBD1. Trimming took 3 bases from V and 1 from J; bases not matched to a gene: 1. Germline CDR1 GTSNPN, CDR2 SVGIG (reference sequence). This CDR3 has 14 residues. This CDR3 reads CAWRDRGSYNEQFF. DNA of the CDR3: TGTGCCTGGAGGGACAGGGGATCCTACAATGAGCAGTTCTTC.

V is TRBV30 and J is TRBJ1-3, with no clear D. The V end was cut by 7 bases, the J end by 2 bases, with 9 bases between. The CDR3 totals 12 residues. CDR1 is GTSNPN and CDR2 is SVGIG in the germline V gene (reference sequence). CDR3 DNA sequence: TGTGCCTTATCCCCCCCTGGAAACACCATATATTTT. It encodes CALSPPGNTIYF.

The CDR3 DNA reads TGTGCCAGCAGCCTACCCTGGCCGGGGGGCAATGAGCAGTTCTTC. Translating it yields CASSLPWPGGNEQFF. This rearrangement joins TRBV14 to TRBJ2-1, with 7 bases fitting TRBD2. Germline V gives CDR1 SGHDN, CDR2 FVKESK. Trimming removed 4 bases from V and 6 bases from J; junction bases left unmatched: 9. There are 15 residues in the CDR3. Based on the CDR3 plus reference TRBV14 and TRBJ2-1, the full variable domain is EAGVTQFPSHSVIEKGQTVTLRCDPISGHDNLYWYRRVMGKEIKFLLHFVKESKQDESGMPNNRFLAERTGGTYSTLKVQPAELEDSGVYFCASSLPWPGGNEQFFGPGTRLTVL.

V and J are TRBV12-3 or TRBV12-4 and TRBJ2-2; no reliable D call. The CDR3 extends over 16 amino acids. The V end lost 6 bases, the J end lost 5 bases, and 19 bases lay between the germline ends. In DNA, the CDR3 is TGTGCCAGCAGATTCCTCGTGTCTCGGTGGACCGGGGAGCTGTTTTTT. It codes for CASRFLVSRWTGELFF.

The chain is built from TRBV7-9 and TRBJ2-1; D gene unclear. V was pared by 1 base and J by 10 bases, with 8 bases between. In germline, CDR1 is SEHNR, CDR2 FQNEAQ (reference sequence). The length of the CDR3 is 12 residues. CDR3 in DNA: TGTGCCAGCAGCTTAGTATCACGAGAGCAGTTCTTC. It encodes CASSLVSREQFF. Looking up the rest from reference TRBV7-9 and TRBJ2-1 gives the full variable domain: DTGVSQNPRHKITKRGQNVTFRCDPISEHNRLYWYRQTLGQGPEFLTYFQNEAQLEKSRLLSDRFSAERPKGSFSTLEIQRTEQGDSAMYLCASSLVSREQFFGPGTRLTVL.

A few counts support this clonotype. Relative to the germline gene, one junction end is altered; a read error may explain this. This chain connects TRBV29-1 to TRBJ2-7; TRBD2 is a possible D gene (5 bases). The CDR3 totals 16 residues. Germline CDR1 and CDR2: SQVTM and ANQGSEA. CDR3 amino acids: CSVGGWVGKPTYEQYF. DNA for the CDR3: TGCAGTGTTGGAGGTTGGGTAGGGAAGCCCACCTACGAGCAGTACTTC.

The chain has TRBV7-6 and TRBJ2-7; TRBD2 matches at 7 bases. V was pared by 5 bases and J by 6 bases, with 7 bases of the junction left unmatched. The V gene's germline CDR1 is SGHVS and CDR2 FNYEAQ. The CDR3 totals 13 residues. The CDR3 loop reads CASSQKGGGEQYF. For the CDR3, the DNA is TGTGCCAGCAGCCAAAAGGGCGGGGGCGAGCAGTACTTC.

The rearrangement joins TRBV19 to TRBJ2-4; 7 bases agree with TRBD1. The germline V gene encodes CDR1 LNHDA and CDR2 SQIVND (reference sequence). Losses at the gene ends were 2 bases for V and 4 bases for J; bases not matched to a gene: 14. The CDR3 runs 18 residues. The CDR3 reads CASSIIPWDSQRKNIQYF. In DNA form, the CDR3 reads TGTGCCAGTAGTATAATCCCGTGGGACAGCCAAAGAAAAAACATTCAGTACTTC.

This sequence joins TRBV4-3 and TRBJ2-5; the match to TRBD2 covers 10 bases. This CDR3 spans 16 amino acids. The germline V gene has CDR1 LGHNA and CDR2 YSLEER. Germline trimming cut 0 bases from V and 3 bases from J; bases unmatched to any gene: 4. In DNA form, the CDR3 reads TGCGCCAGCAGCCAAGACGGACTAGCGGCAAAAGAGACCCAGTACTTC. Encoded protein: CASSQDGLAAKETQYF.